This T cell receptor (beta chain) was sequenced in a study of CD8 T cells in ankylosing spondylitis (dated by TCRdb to about 2017). As for the study more broadly: To find TCR variants linked to disease, the study profiled T cell receptor beta repertoires in ankylosing spondylitis patients and healthy donors. In total, the full study cohort was made up of roughly 110 healthy donors and 20 to 25 ankylosing spondylitis patients. Peripheral blood samples were taken, and synovial fluid was additionally collected from ankylosing spondylitis patients. Here is what the overall study found, with its caveats: The disease-linked clones had a CD8+ phenotype and were found at relatively low frequencies in peripheral blood. Some motif variants were previously reported in synovial fluid and blood of reactive arthritis patients, suggesting common disease-initiation mechanisms. Blood from ankylosing spondylitis patients appeared to be characterized by a TCR beta motif composed of 7 to 9 highly homologous amino acid variants. The disease-linked clones were reported to be significantly enriched in matched synovial fluid samples from ankylosing spondylitis patients.

The cysteine opens and the phenylalanine closes a CDR3 of 15 amino acids. Only the CDR3 region is kept as DNA, spanning 45 bases read in frame from base 1. CDR1 SGDLS and CDR2 YYNGEE are derived from the germline V gene. The germline V and J ends show losses of 0 bases and 4 bases respectively, and no gene match explains 5 bases of the junction. TCRdb names Illumina HiSeq 2500 as the instrument used. TCR beta libraries were prepared by quantitative 5'-RACE with molecular barcodes. The study's processing was this. A new computational method, built on a probabilistic model of VDJ rearrangement, was used to identify disease-linked TCR variants. The raw public data were reprocessed by TCRdb itself: fastp quality trimming at Q25, MiXCR clonotype calling, in-frame beta chains only. All rows with the same CDR3 protein become a single entry with the most common DNA and genes. TCRdb's processing, not the authors' own work, is the source of the V and J calls. This sample lists approximately 140,000 distinct CDR3 sequences; around two fifths were detected once. The ten largest clones represent roughly 15% of the sample.

For each ankylosing spondylitis patient, the synovial fluid sample was matched to a blood sample from that same patient. Notes on this clonotype: Its antigen is still unknown. The sample holds no much larger clone one base away, and base qualities are not on file.

The V and J genes are TRBV9 and TRBJ2-7; TRBD1 matches 9 bases in the middle. The TCR sequence derives from a male donor with ankylosing spondylitis. Sequenced sample: synovial fluid, either unsorted or a sorted T cell fraction (not recorded which). The CDR3 is CASSVDGTGQYEQYF. The DNA sequence reads TGTGCCAGCAGCGTAGATGGGACAGGGCAATACGAGCAGTACTTC.